The 15 T cell receptor beta chains reported below all come from one sample, sequenced in a study of cytomegalovirus exposure and HLA in healthy donors. 60 Vbeta and 13 Jbeta primers were used in PCR. Sequencing used immunoSEQ multiplex PCR; TCRdb keeps in-frame clones, though not all of them. The sample has tens of thousands of clones, 60% to 80% seen once. The sequencing sample was made of PBMCs. The receptor source for this set is a man under 40 in good health and CMV-seronegative.

The V call is TRBV27, the J call TRBJ2-2; 10 bases line up with TRBD1. The CDR3 length is 13 residues. CDR1 MNHEY and CDR2 SMNVEV come from the germline V gene (reference sequence). V shed 11 bases and J 7 bases; nucleotides not matched to a gene: 7. CDR3 sequence: CAAAGQGLGELFF. The CDR3 region has the DNA TGTGCCGCTGCGGGACAGGGGCTCGGGGAGCTGTTTTTT.

The rearrangement uses TRBV19 and TRBJ1-1, with a tentative D call TRBD1 (6 bases). Germline V gives CDR1 LNHDA, CDR2 SQIVND (reference sequence). The CDR3 runs to 15 residues. The V gene lost 7 bases and the J gene lost 3 bases, with 18 bases spanning the gap. The CDR3 DNA follows: TGTGCCAGTAATCGCATGGGGGCTTATTACACTGAAGCTTTCTTT. Translated: CASNRMGAYYTEAFF.

The chain is built from TRBV6-6 and TRBJ2-7, with D possibly TRBD2 on 5 matching bases. CDR3 length equals 15 residues. Trimming took off 5 bases at V and 6 bases at J, with 20 bases between the two ends. Germline CDR1 and CDR2: MNHNY and SVGAGI (reference sequence). CDR3 amino acids: CASSPLGQLGSEQYF. The CDR3 DNA reads TGTGCCAGCAGTCCCCTCGGGCAATTAGGGAGCGAGCAGTACTTC.

The rearrangement joins TRBV21-1 to TRBJ1-5; the table's D call, TRBD1, was not checked against the DNA. TRBV21-1 is assigned pseudogene status. CDR3 length equals 12 residues. The chain's CDR3 is CRNTGVHQPQHF. Written as DNA, the CDR3 is TGTAGGAATACAGGGGTCCATCAGCCCCAGCATTTT.

This clone was observed a handful of times. The chain recombines TRBV6-5 with TRBJ2-7; TRBD2 agrees at 10 bases. V dropped 6 bases and J dropped 2; count of bases not matched to a gene: 4. The length of the CDR3 is 14 residues. Germline CDR1 is MNHEY and CDR2 is SVGAGI. CDR3 sequence: CASRGLAHTYEQYF. For the CDR3, the DNA is TGTGCCAGCAGGGGACTAGCGCACACCTACGAGCAGTACTTC.

This chain uses TRBV6-1 with TRBJ2-7, with a possible D match to TRBD2 (5 bases). In germline, CDR1 is MNHNS, CDR2 SASEGT. This CDR3 has 15 amino acids. Trimming took 3 bases from V and 2 from J, leaving 14 bases between them. CDR3 residues: CASSDIGVSPYEQYF. As DNA, the CDR3 is TGTGCCAGCAGTGATATCGGGGTTTCCCCCTACGAGCAGTACTTC.

The chain joins TRBV7-2 to TRBJ2-3; TRBD2 matches 7 bases. With V trimmed by 1 base and J by 1 base, 11 bases remained unmatched. Germline V gene data show CDR1 as SGHTA and CDR2 as FQGNSA. This CDR3 has 18 amino acids. CDR3 in amino acids: CASSLVLYGGSGTDTQYF. The CDR3 DNA reads as TGTGCCAGCAGCTTAGTATTATACGGGGGGAGTGGCACAGATACGCAGTATTTT.

The sample holds a few counts of this clone. The rearrangement uses TRBV6-6 and TRBJ2-5; 9 bases fit TRBD2. Germline assignment: CDR1 MNHNY and CDR2 SVGAGI (reference sequence). The CDR3 spans 15 residues. V shed 2 bases, J shed 4 bases, and the junction held 5 bases outside the gene matches. The chain's CDR3 is CASSYGSSGTETQYF. Written as DNA, the CDR3 is TGTGCCAGCAGTTACGGGTCTAGCGGGACAGAGACCCAGTACTTC.

In DNA, the CDR3 is TGTGCCAGCAGTGCCGGGGGGGAGCAGTTCTTC. Its protein is CASSAGGEQFF. This chain joins TRBV6-4 and TRBJ2-1; TRBD2 aligns across 7 bases. This CDR3 is 11 amino acids long. With 4 bases clipped from V and 10 bases from J, the junction kept 1 base outside the gene matches. Germline values: CDR1 MRHNA, CDR2 SNTAGT.

The chain has TRBV7-2 and TRBJ2-2; 7 nucleotides line up with TRBD1. In germline, CDR1 is SGHTA, CDR2 FQGNSA. This CDR3 is built from 15 residues. J gave up 6 bases and V 6 bases, and 10 bases lay outside the gene matches. CDR3 amino acids: CASSRDSLAPGELFF. The CDR3 DNA reads TGTGCCAGCAGTCGGGACAGTCTGGCGCCCGGGGAGCTGTTTTTT.

The V gene is TRBV7-9, the J gene TRBJ2-7; 7 bases are a match to TRBD1. CDR1 and CDR2 from the germline V gene are SEHNR and FQNEAQ (reference sequence). The CDR3 totals 13 residues. Trimming cost V 7 bases and J 2 bases; bases outside gene matches: 5. The CDR3 is CASTLDRTYEQYF. CDR3 sequence (DNA): TGTGCCAGCACCTTGGACAGGACCTACGAGCAGTACTTC.

This chain connects TRBV4-1 to TRBJ2-2; TRBD2 aligns across 11 bases. Germline V gives CDR1 MGHRA, CDR2 YSYEKL. The CDR3 length is 17 residues. The V gene end was trimmed by 1 base and the J gene end by 7 bases; junction bases not matched to a gene: 8. The CDR3 nucleotides read TGCGCCAGCAGCCAAGGAATAGCGGGAGGGGCCTTCGGGGAGCTGTTTTTT. Amino acid sequence: CASSQGIAGGAFGELFF.

This clone was seen more than once but under ten times. CDR3 residues: CASSLVGATQETQYF. The CDR3 region has the DNA TGTGCCAGCAGCTTAGTTGGGGCTACCCAAGAGACCCAGTACTTC. This rearrangement joins TRBV11-2 to TRBJ2-5, with D perhaps TRBD1 (5 bases). This CDR3 contains 15 residues. Germline V gene lookup returns CDR1 SGHAT and CDR2 FQNNGV. V lost 1 base and J 1 base, leaving 10 bases between the germline ends.

The chain is built from TRBV5-1 and TRBJ2-2, with 9 bases that match TRBD1. The CDR3 is made up of 16 amino acids. The V segment lost 5 bases and the J segment 8 bases; nucleotides outside the gene matches: 13. CDR1 is SGHRS and CDR2 is YFSETQ in the germline V gene. CDR3 DNA sequence: TGCGCCAGCAGGGCCGGACAGGGGCCGTATGGGGGGGAGCTGTTTTTT. Translated, it gives CASRAGQGPYGGELFF.

V gene TRBV19 combines with J gene TRBJ1-2; 8 nucleotides align to TRBD1. Germline V lookup: CDR1 LNHDA, CDR2 SQIVND (reference sequence). The CDR3 is 14 amino acids. Losses at the gene ends were 4 bases for V and 4 bases for J; bases not matched to a gene: 5. The CDR3 is CASSTAGGFYGYTF. The CDR3 DNA sequence: TGTGCCAGTAGTACGGCAGGGGGCTTCTATGGCTACACCTTC.